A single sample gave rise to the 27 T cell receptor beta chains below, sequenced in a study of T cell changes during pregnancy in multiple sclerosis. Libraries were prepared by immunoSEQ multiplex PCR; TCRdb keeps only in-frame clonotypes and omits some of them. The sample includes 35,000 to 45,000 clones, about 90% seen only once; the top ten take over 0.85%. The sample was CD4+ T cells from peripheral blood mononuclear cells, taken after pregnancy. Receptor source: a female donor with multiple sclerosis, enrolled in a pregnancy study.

The CDR3 region is CASSDHGYNEQFF. CDR3 DNA sequence: TGCGCCAGCAGTGACCACGGGTACAATGAGCAGTTCTTC. The rearrangement links TRBV10-1 to TRBJ2-1; D not resolved. Germline V gene data show CDR1 as WNHNN and CDR2 as SYGVQD (reference sequence). V was pared by 3 bases and J by 4 bases, with 7 bases between. This CDR3 is 13 amino acids long.

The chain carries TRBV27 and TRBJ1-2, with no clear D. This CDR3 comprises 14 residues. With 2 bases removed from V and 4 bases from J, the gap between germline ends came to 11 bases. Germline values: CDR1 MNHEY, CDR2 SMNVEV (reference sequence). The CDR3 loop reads CASSLSRDSYGYTF. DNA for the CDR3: TGTGCCAGCAGTTTAAGTCGGGATTCCTATGGCTACACCTTC.

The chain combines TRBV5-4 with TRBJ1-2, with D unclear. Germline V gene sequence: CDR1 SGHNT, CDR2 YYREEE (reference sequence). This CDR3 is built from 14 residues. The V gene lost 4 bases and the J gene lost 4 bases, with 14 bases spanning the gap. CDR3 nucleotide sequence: TGTGCCAGCAGCCCGGGTTTAACGGGCTATGGCTACACCTTC. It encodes CASSPGLTGYGYTF.

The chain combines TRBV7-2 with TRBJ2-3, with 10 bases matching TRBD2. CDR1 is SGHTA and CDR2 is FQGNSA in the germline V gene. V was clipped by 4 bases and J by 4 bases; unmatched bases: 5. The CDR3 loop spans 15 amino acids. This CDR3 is CASSSLAGVADTQYF. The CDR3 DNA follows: TGTGCCAGCAGCTCGCTAGCGGGGGTGGCAGATACGCAGTATTTT.

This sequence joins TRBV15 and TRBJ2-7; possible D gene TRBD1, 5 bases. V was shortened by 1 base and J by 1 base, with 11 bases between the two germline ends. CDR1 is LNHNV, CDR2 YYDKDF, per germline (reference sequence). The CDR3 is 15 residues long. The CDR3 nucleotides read TGTGCCACCAGCAGAGCCGGAAGGGGATCCTACGAGCAGTACTTC. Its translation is CATSRAGRGSYEQYF. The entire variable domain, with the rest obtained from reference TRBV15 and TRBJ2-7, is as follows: DAMVIQNPRYQVTQFGKPVTLSCSQTLNHNVMYWYQQKSSQAPKLLFHYYDKDFNNEADTPDNFQSRRPNTSFCFLDIRSPGLGDTAMYLCATSRAGRGSYEQYFGPGTRLTVT.

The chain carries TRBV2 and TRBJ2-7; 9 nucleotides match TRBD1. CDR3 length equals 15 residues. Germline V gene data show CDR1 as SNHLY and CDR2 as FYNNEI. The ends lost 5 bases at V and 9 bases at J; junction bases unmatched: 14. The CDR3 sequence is CASSLAGDRVKVQYF. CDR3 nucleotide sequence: TGTGCCAGCAGTCTAGCCGGGGACAGGGTTAAGGTGCAGTACTTC.

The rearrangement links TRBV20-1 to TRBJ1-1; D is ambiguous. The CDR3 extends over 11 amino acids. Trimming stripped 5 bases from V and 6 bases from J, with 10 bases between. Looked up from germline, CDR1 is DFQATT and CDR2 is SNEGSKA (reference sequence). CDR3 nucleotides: TGCAGTGCTTACACCCCGCCTGAAGCTTTCTTT. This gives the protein CSAYTPPEAFF.

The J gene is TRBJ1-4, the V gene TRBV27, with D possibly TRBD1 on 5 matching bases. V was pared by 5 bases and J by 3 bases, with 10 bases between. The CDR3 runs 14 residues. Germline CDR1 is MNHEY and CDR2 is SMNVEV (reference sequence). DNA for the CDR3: TGTGCCAGCAGTCCAGGGTATGCTAATGAAAAACTGTTTTTT. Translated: CASSPGYANEKLFF.

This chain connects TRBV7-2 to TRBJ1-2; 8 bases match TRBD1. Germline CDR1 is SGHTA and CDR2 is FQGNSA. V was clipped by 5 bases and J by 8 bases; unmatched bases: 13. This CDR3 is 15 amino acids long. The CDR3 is CASSPTGTGSLGYTF. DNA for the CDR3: TGTGCCAGCAGCCCTACCGGGACAGGCTCTTTAGGCTACACCTTC.

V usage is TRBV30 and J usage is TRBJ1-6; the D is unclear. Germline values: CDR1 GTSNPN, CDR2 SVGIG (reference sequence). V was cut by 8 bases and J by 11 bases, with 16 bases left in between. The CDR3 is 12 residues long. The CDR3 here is CARGIGGPPLHF. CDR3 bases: TGTGCCCGAGGGATAGGAGGGCCACCCCTCCACTTT.

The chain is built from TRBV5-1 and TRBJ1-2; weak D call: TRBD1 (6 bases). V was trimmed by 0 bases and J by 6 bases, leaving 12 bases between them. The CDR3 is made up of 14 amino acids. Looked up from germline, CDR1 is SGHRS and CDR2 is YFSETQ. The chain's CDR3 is CASSLVGGADGYTF. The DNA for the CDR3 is TGCGCCAGCAGCTTGGTAGGGGGGGCCGATGGCTACACCTTC.

The CDR3 loop reads CASSLAGGQGPGYTF. The DNA of the CDR3 is TGCGCCAGCAGCTTGGCCGGGGGACAGGGTCCCGGCTACACCTTC. The J gene is TRBJ1-2, the V gene TRBV5-1, with 9 bases identical to TRBD1. CDR1 and CDR2 from the germline V gene are SGHRS and YFSETQ. Trimming took 0 bases from V and 8 from J; bases not matched to a gene: 8. This CDR3 region has 15 residues.

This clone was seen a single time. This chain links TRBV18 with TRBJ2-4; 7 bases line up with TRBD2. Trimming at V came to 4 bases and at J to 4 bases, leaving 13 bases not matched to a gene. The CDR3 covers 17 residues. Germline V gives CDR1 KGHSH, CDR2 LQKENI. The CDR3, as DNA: TGTGCCAGCTCACTCTCGTTTGAGCAGGGAGGGAAAAACATTCAGTACTTC. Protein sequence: CASSLSFEQGGKNIQYF.

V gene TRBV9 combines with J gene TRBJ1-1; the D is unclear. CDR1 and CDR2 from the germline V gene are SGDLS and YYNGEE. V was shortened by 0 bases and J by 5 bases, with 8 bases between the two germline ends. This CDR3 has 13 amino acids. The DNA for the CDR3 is TGTGCCAGCAGCGTAGAGTCTGCGACTGAAGCTTTCTTT. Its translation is CASSVESATEAFF.

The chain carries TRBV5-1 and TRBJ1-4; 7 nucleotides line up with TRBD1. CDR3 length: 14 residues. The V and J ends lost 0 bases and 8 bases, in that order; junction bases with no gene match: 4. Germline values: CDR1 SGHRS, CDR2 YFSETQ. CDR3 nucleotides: TGCGCCAGCAGCTTGGGACAGGGATGGGAAAAACTGTTTTTT. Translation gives CASSLGQGWEKLFF.

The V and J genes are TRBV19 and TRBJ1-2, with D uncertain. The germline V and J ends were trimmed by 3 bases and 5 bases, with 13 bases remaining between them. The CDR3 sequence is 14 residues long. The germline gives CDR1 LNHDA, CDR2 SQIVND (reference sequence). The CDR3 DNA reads TGTGCCAGTAGTATTCGAGGAGCGTCGTATGGCTACACCTTC. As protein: CASSIRGASYGYTF. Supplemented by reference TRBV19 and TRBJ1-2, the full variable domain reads DGGITQSPKYLFRKEGQNVTLSCEQNLNHDAMYWYRQDPGQGLRLIYYSQIVNDFQKGDIAEGYSVSREKKESFPLTVTSAQKNPTAFYLCASSIRGASYGYTFGSGTRLTVV.

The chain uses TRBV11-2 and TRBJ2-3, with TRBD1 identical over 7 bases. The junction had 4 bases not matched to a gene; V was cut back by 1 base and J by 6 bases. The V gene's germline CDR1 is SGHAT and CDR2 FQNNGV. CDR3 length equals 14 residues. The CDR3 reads CASSLGQGRDTQYF. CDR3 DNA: TGTGCCAGCAGCTTAGGACAGGGTAGGGATACGCAGTATTTT.

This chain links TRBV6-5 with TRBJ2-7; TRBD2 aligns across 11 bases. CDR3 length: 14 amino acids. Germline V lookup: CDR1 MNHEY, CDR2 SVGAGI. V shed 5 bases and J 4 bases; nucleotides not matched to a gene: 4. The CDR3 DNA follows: TGTGCCAGCAGTAATAGCGGGGGGGTGTACGAGCAGTACTTC. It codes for CASSNSGGVYEQYF.

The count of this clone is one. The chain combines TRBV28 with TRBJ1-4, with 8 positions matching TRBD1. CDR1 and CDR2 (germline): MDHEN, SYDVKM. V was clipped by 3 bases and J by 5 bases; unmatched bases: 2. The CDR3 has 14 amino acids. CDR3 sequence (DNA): TGTGCCAGCAGTTTTCCAGGGGGCAATGAAAAACTGTTTTTT. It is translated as CASSFPGGNEKLFF.

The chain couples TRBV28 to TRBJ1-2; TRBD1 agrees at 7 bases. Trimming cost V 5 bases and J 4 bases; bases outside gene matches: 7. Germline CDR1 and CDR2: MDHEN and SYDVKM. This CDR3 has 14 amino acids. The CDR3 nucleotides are TGTGCCAGCAGTCGAAACGACAGGGTCTATGGCTACACCTTC. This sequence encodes CASSRNDRVYGYTF.

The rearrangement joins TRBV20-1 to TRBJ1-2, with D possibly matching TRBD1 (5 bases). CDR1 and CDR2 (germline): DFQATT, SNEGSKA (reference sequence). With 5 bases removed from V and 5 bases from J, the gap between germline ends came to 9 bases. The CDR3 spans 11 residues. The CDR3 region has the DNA TGCAGTGCTTCTGACAGATATGGCTACACCTTC. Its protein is CSASDRYGYTF.

The chain's CDR3 is CASKSASGVQETQYF. As DNA, the CDR3 is TGTGCCAGCAAAAGCGCTAGCGGGGTACAAGAGACCCAGTACTTC. The chain employs TRBV2 and TRBJ2-5, with 9 bases identical to TRBD2. In germline, CDR1 is SNHLY, CDR2 FYNNEI. CDR3 size: 15 residues. The J segment lost 2 bases and the V segment lost 7 bases, leaving 8 bases of the junction unmatched.

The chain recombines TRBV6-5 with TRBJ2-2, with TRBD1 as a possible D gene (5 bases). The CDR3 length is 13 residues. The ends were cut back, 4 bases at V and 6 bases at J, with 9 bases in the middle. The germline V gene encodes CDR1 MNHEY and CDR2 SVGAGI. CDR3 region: CASSFQGAGELFF. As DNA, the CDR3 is TGTGCCAGCAGTTTTCAGGGCGCCGGGGAGCTGTTTTTT.

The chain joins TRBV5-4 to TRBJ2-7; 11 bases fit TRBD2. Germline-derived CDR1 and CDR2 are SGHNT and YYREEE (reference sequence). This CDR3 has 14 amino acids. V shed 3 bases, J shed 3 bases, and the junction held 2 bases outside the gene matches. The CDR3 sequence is CASSWGTSGYEQYF. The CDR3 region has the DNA TGTGCCAGCAGCTGGGGGACTAGCGGCTACGAGCAGTACTTC.

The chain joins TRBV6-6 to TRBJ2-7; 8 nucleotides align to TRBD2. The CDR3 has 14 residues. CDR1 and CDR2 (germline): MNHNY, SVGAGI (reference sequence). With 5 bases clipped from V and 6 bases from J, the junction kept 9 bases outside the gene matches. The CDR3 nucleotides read TGTGCCAGCAGTGCCCCGGGACTAGGGGCCGAGCAGTACTTC. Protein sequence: CASSAPGLGAEQYF.

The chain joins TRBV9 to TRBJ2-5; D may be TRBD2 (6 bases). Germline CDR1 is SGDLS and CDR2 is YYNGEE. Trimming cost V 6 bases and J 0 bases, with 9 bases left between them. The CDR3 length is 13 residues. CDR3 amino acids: CASNRDYQETQYF. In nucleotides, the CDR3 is TGTGCCAGCAACCGGGACTACCAAGAGACCCAGTACTTC. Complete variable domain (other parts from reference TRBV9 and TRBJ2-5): DSGVTQTPKHLITATGQRVTLRCSPRSGDLSVYWYQQSLDQGLQFLIQYYNGEERAKGNILERFSAQQFPDLHSELNLSSLELGDSALYFCASNRDYQETQYFGPGTRLLVL.

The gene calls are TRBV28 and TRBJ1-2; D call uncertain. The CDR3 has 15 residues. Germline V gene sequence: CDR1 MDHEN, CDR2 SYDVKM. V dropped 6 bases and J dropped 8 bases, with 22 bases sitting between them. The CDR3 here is CASSLAGSKSSGYTF. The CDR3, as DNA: TGTGCCAGCAGCCTAGCAGGAAGCAAATCTTCCGGCTACACCTTC.